Below are 22 T cell receptor beta chains sequenced from a single sample in a study of blood T cell repertoires in COVID-19. Assay used: immunoSEQ multiplex PCR; TCRdb lists only in-frame clones, some missing. This table holds a few hundred thousand clones, roughly 90% found once. Input material: PBMCs or T cells enriched from blood (not recorded which). Source of these receptors: a woman aged 25 to 45 who had recovered from COVID-19.

The rearrangement uses TRBV10-3 and TRBJ2-5, with 10 bases fitting TRBD1. The CDR3 sequence is 15 residues long. V shed 6 bases, J shed 5 bases, and the junction held 9 bases outside the gene matches. CDR1 and CDR2 (germline): ENHRY, SYGVKD. CDR3 nucleotides: TGTGCCATCAGCCTGGGGACAGGGGATAGGGAGACCCAGTACTTC. It translates to CAISLGTGDRETQYF.

This chain joins TRBV6-5 and TRBJ1-5, with 9 bases aligning to TRBD1. The CDR3 has 14 amino acids. Germline V gene lookup returns CDR1 MNHEY and CDR2 SVGAGI. V shed 6 bases, J shed 7 bases, and the junction held 7 bases outside the gene matches. Here the CDR3 DNA reads TGTGCCAGCAGCACAGGGGGCAGGGGACAGCCCCAGCATTTT. Protein product: CASSTGGRGQPQHF.

This chain connects TRBV28 to TRBJ2-7; the D gene is possibly TRBD2 (5 bases). The CDR3 is 15 residues long. V shed 5 bases and J shed 3 bases, with 17 bases lying between them. Germline V lookup: CDR1 MDHEN, CDR2 SYDVKM. The CDR3 is CASSKRVTSHYEQYF. Here the CDR3 DNA reads TGTGCCAGCAGTAAAAGGGTCACTAGTCACTACGAGCAGTACTTC.

The rearrangement links TRBV11-3 to TRBJ1-6; a weak D match, TRBD1 (6 bases). Germline assignment: CDR1 SGHNT and CDR2 YENEEA. Deletions cut 5 bases from V and 9 bases from J, with 14 bases between. This CDR3 has 14 residues. CDR3 sequence reads: CASSPGTRSSPLHF. CDR3 sequence (DNA): TGTGCCAGCAGCCCTGGGACAAGGTCTTCACCCCTCCACTTT. Using reference TRBV11-3 and TRBJ1-6 for the parts outside the CDR3, the full variable domain is EAGVVQSPRYKIIEKKQPVAFWCNPISGHNTLYWYLQNLGQGPELLIRYENEEAVDDSQLPKDRFSAERLKGVDSTLKIQPAELGDSAVYLCASSPGTRSSPLHFGNGTRLTVT.

The gene calls are TRBV10-3 and TRBJ2-5, with TRBD2 matching over 13 bases. Germline CDR1 ENHRY, CDR2 SYGVKD. This CDR3 has 15 amino acids. V trimming: 10 bases; J trimming: 4 bases; junction bases outside the gene matches: 9. The CDR3 is CATYSLAGGIETQYF. CDR3 nucleotide sequence: TGTGCCACCTACTCACTAGCGGGAGGGATAGAGACCCAGTACTTC.

On this clone itself: This same CDR3 is encoded by further DNA sequences in the sample. This chain uses TRBV6-5 with TRBJ1-1; D is perhaps TRBD1 (5 bases). The ends were cut back, 2 bases at V and 0 bases at J, with 7 bases in the middle. The CDR3 totals 14 residues. Germline CDR1 reads MNHEY; CDR2 reads SVGAGI. CDR3 nucleotide sequence: TGTGCCAGCAGTTACCAGGGCATGAACACTGAAGCTTTCTTT. Protein product: CASSYQGMNTEAFF.

This chain links TRBV7-2 with TRBJ1-3, with D unclear. Germline CDR1 SGHTA, CDR2 FQGNSA. Trimming removed 5 bases at V and 6 bases at J, with 11 bases between. This CDR3 has 13 residues. This CDR3 is CASSAGVINTIYF. In DNA, the CDR3 is TGTGCCAGCAGCGCCGGAGTTATAAACACCATATATTTT. The variable domain in full, completed from reference TRBV7-2 and TRBJ1-3, reads GAGVSQSPSNKVTEKGKDVELRCDPISGHTALYWYRQSLGQGLEFLIYFQGNSAPDKSGLPSDRFSAERTGGSVSTLTIQRTQQEDSAVYLCASSAGVINTIYFGEGSWLTVV.

The chain is built from TRBV2 and TRBJ2-1; 7 bases match TRBD2. This CDR3 comprises 15 residues. CDR1 and CDR2 from the germline V gene are SNHLY and FYNNEI. The V and J ends lost 2 bases and 8 bases, in that order; junction bases with no gene match: 9. The CDR3 here is CASSEPPSGEDEQFF. The CDR3 nucleotides read TGTGCCAGCAGTGAACCCCCTAGCGGTGAGGATGAGCAGTTCTTC.

V usage is TRBV7-4 and J usage is TRBJ1-1, with D possibly TRBD1 on 6 matching bases. This CDR3 comprises 14 residues. In germline, CDR1 is SGHVT, CDR2 SQSDAQ. V shed 4 bases and J shed 3 bases, with 12 bases lying between them. The CDR3 DNA reads TGTGCCAGCAGCTACCCCAGGGGATACACTGAAGCTTTCTTT. Residues: CASSYPRGYTEAFF.

This chain uses TRBV18 with TRBJ2-7; TRBD2 aligns across 13 bases. The CDR3 runs 18 residues. Germline V gives CDR1 KGHSH, CDR2 LQKENI. Trimming took 3 bases from V and 3 from J; bases not matched to a gene: 11. The CDR3, as DNA: TGTGCCAGCTCACCCGAGGGACTAGCGGGACGCTCACTCTACGAGCAGTACTTC. It encodes CASSPEGLAGRSLYEQYF.

The rearrangement uses TRBV3-1 (or the pseudogene TRBV3-2) and TRBJ1-2; D gene uncertain. The CDR3 contains 14 residues. Trimming cost V 0 bases and J 7 bases, with 12 bases left between them. Germline CDR1 is LGHDT and CDR2 is YNNKEL (reference sequence). The CDR3 loop reads CASSQDSGGSGYTF. The CDR3 coding sequence is TGTGCCAGCAGCCAAGATTCCGGAGGCAGTGGCTACACCTTC.

This chain links TRBV19 with TRBJ2-2; 11 positions agree with TRBD2. Per the germline V gene, CDR1 is LNHDA and CDR2 is SQIVND (reference sequence). The V segment lost 5 bases and the J segment 5 bases; nucleotides outside the gene matches: 4. The CDR3 runs to 15 residues. CDR3 nucleotide sequence: TGTGCCAGTAGTCTCCGACTAGCGGGGACCGGGGAGCTGTTTTTT. It is translated as CASSLRLAGTGELFF.

This clone was seen a single time. This chain joins TRBV20-1 and TRBJ2-3, with D uncertain. The germline gives CDR1 DFQATT, CDR2 SNEGSKA (reference sequence). The CDR3 sequence is 13 residues long. Trimming cost V 3 bases and J 4 bases, with 11 bases left between them. The CDR3 DNA sequence: TGCAGTGCTAGTGTGGAGTCTCCAGATACGCAGTATTTT. Protein sequence: CSASVESPDTQYF.

The V and J genes are TRBV4-1 and TRBJ2-3, with 9 positions matching TRBD1. This CDR3 region has 14 residues. V shed 4 bases and J 5 bases; nucleotides not matched to a gene: 4. From germline, CDR1 is MGHRA and CDR2 YSYEKL. The CDR3 region has the DNA TGCGCCAGCAGCCGCGGGACAGGGCGAGATACGCAGTATTTT. Amino acid sequence: CASSRGTGRDTQYF.

This chain links TRBV5-6 with TRBJ1-3; TRBD1 matches at 10 bases. The CDR3 extends over 16 amino acids. V lost 4 bases to trimming and J lost 2 bases; unmatched junction nucleotides: 6. The germline gives CDR1 SGHDT, CDR2 YYEEEE. For the CDR3, the DNA is TGTGCCAGCAGCCGGTGGACAGGGGGGACTGGAAACACCATATATTTT. Residues: CASSRWTGGTGNTIYF.

The chain employs TRBV7-2 and TRBJ1-2; tentatively, D is TRBD1 (6 bases). The V gene's germline CDR1 is SGHTA and CDR2 FQGNSA. The CDR3 sequence is 13 residues long. V lost 1 base to trimming and J lost 6 bases, with 9 bases between them. DNA for the CDR3: TGTGCCAGCAGCTTAGGACAGGTTGATGGCTACACCTTC. Translated: CASSLGQVDGYTF.

This chain uses TRBV5-1 with TRBJ1-1, with D perhaps TRBD1 (6 bases). With 5 bases removed from V and 1 base from J, the gap between germline ends came to 12 bases. Germline CDR1 and CDR2: SGHRS and YFSETQ. The CDR3 consists of 14 residues. The CDR3 spells CASRTGSANTEAFF. The CDR3 nucleotides are TGCGCCAGCAGGACAGGCTCGGCGAACACTGAAGCTTTCTTT.

V is TRBV28 and J is TRBJ1-2; TRBD1 aligns across 9 bases. V gave up 1 base and J gave up 8 bases; unmatched junction bases: 11. CDR3 length: 16 amino acids. CDR1 is MDHEN, CDR2 SYDVKM, per germline. The CDR3 DNA sequence: TGTGCCAGCAGTTTATCGGGACAGGGAGCTCGAAGCGGCTACACCTTC. This translates into CASSLSGQGARSGYTF.

V and J are TRBV20-1 and TRBJ1-2; a weak D match, TRBD1 (6 bases). This CDR3 has 14 residues. V shed 3 bases and J shed 8 bases, with 19 bases lying between them. CDR1 and CDR2 (germline): DFQATT, SNEGSKA (reference sequence). Here the CDR3 reads CSASEGDSARGYTF. The CDR3 bases are TGCAGTGCTAGTGAGGGGGACTCAGCCCGGGGCTACACCTTC.

The CDR3 is CASSILARDEQFF. The DNA for the CDR3 is TGTGCCAGTAGTATTTTAGCGAGGGATGAGCAGTTCTTC. The chain joins TRBV19 to TRBJ2-1, with D maybe TRBD2 (5 bases). The germline V gene has CDR1 LNHDA and CDR2 SQIVND (reference sequence). This CDR3 spans 13 amino acids. Trimming took off 3 bases at V and 8 bases at J, with 11 bases between the two ends.

The chain recombines TRBV19 with TRBJ1-5; D unresolved. The V gene's germline CDR1 is LNHDA and CDR2 SQIVND (reference sequence). The CDR3 sequence is 13 residues long. V lost 2 bases, J lost 5 bases, and 7 bases lay in between. CDR3 residues: CASSIREYQPQHF. CDR3 coding DNA: TGTGCCAGTAGTATAAGGGAGTATCAGCCCCAGCATTTT.

The J gene is TRBJ2-7, the V gene TRBV5-4; the match to TRBD2 covers 7 bases. Germline V gene sequence: CDR1 SGHNT, CDR2 YYREEE (reference sequence). The CDR3 sequence is 15 residues long. J was trimmed by 3 bases and V by 1 base; bases with no gene match: 7. The CDR3 is CASSLSQGGSYEQYF. CDR3 in DNA: TGTGCCAGCAGCTTGTCGCAGGGAGGGAGCTACGAGCAGTACTTC. The entire variable domain, with the rest obtained from reference TRBV5-4 and TRBJ2-7, is as follows: ETGVTQSPTHLIKTRGQQVTLRCSSQSGHNTVSWYQQALGQGPQFIFQYYREEENGRGNFPPRFSGLQFPNYSSELNVNALELDDSALYLCASSLSQGGSYEQYFGPGTRLTVT.